Each of the 16 T cell receptor beta chains below was sequenced from the same sample in a study of blood T cell repertoires in COVID-19. Measured with immunoSEQ multiplex PCR; TCRdb has only the in-frame clones, and not every one. The sample carries about 300,000 clones, 85% to 90% recorded once. Sequenced material: PBMCs or T cells enriched from blood (not recorded which). These receptors were collected from a man in his thirties or forties who had recovered from COVID-19.

This chain links TRBV11-3 with TRBJ1-3; 7 nucleotides agree with TRBD1. The trim removed 4 bases at V and 1 base at J, leaving 4 bases unmatched. CDR3 length equals 15 residues. Germline V gene lookup returns CDR1 SGHNT and CDR2 YENEEA. DNA of the CDR3: TGTGCCAGCAGCTCCACGACAGGGTCTGGAAACACCATATATTTT. It encodes CASSSTTGSGNTIYF.

This chain uses TRBV7-2 with TRBJ2-7; TRBD2 aligns across 7 bases. The CDR3 consists of 15 residues. V was clipped by 1 base and J by 2 bases; unmatched bases: 5. CDR1 SGHTA and CDR2 FQGNSA come from the germline V gene. The CDR3 DNA reads TGTGCCAGCAGCTTAGGTGGGGGGGGTCCCTACGAGCAGTACTTC. Encoded protein: CASSLGGGGPYEQYF.

The rearrangement joins TRBV3-1 (or the pseudogene TRBV3-2) to TRBJ1-1; D call uncertain. Germline V gene data show CDR1 as LGHDT and CDR2 as YNNKEL (reference sequence). This CDR3 has 13 amino acids. V was shortened by 3 bases and J by 1 base, with 6 bases between the two germline ends. Here the CDR3 DNA reads TGTGCCAGCAGCCACGGGGAGAACACTGAAGCTTTCTTT. Protein sequence: CASSHGENTEAFF.

The V call is TRBV10-3, the J call TRBJ2-2, with 7 bases identical to TRBD1. The J segment lost 8 bases and the V segment lost 6 bases, leaving 12 bases of the junction unmatched. The CDR3 has 15 residues. From germline, CDR1 is ENHRY and CDR2 SYGVKD. The DNA for the CDR3 is TGTGCCATCAGAGAAAACCGACAGGGCGTTGGGGAGCTGTTTTTT. This codes for CAIRENRQGVGELFF.

The chain is built from TRBV5-4 and TRBJ2-5; D is undetermined. Germline assignment: CDR1 SGHNT and CDR2 YYREEE (reference sequence). CDR3 length equals 13 residues. Trimming pared 2 bases from V and 2 bases from J, leaving 7 bases between. The CDR3, as DNA: TGTGCCAGCAGCTTACAAATACAAGAGACCCAGTACTTC. Protein sequence: CASSLQIQETQYF.

This clone was seen a single time. The gene calls are TRBV11-3 and TRBJ2-1; D gene unclear. The CDR3 contains 15 residues. Germline assignment: CDR1 SGHNT and CDR2 YENEEA. V was shortened by 5 bases and J by 2 bases, with 13 bases between the two germline ends. CDR3 sequence reads: CASSPTRAAYNEQFF. The DNA of the CDR3 is TGTGCCAGCAGCCCCACCCGCGCTGCCTACAATGAGCAGTTCTTC.

The chain recombines TRBV28 with TRBJ2-2; 7 nucleotides align to TRBD1. The length of the CDR3 is 14 residues. Trimming cost V 5 bases and J 6 bases; bases outside gene matches: 6. Germline CDR1 MDHEN, CDR2 SYDVKM. The CDR3: CASSTGAVPGELFF. Here the CDR3 DNA reads TGTGCCAGCAGTACAGGGGCAGTCCCCGGGGAGCTGTTTTTT.

The chain has TRBV2 and TRBJ2-7, with 8 bases matching TRBD1. Germline CDR1 reads SNHLY; CDR2 reads FYNNEI. This CDR3 is built from 13 residues. With 6 bases clipped from V and 1 base from J, the junction kept 2 bases outside the gene matches. The CDR3 nucleotides read TGTGCCAGCAGGTGGACAGGGTCCTACGAGCAGTACTTC. Translated: CASRWTGSYEQYF.

The gene calls are TRBV19 and TRBJ1-4, with TRBD1 identical over 8 bases. This CDR3 has 16 amino acids. Germline CDR1 LNHDA, CDR2 SQIVND (reference sequence). V shed 1 base and J 7 bases; nucleotides not matched to a gene: 8. Written as DNA, the CDR3 is TGTGCCAGTAGTATAGGCTTTGGGACAGGAGGTGAAAAACTGTTTTTT. It codes for CASSIGFGTGGEKLFF.

This clone was detected only once. The V gene is TRBV6-5, the J gene TRBJ1-1; D is unclear. Germline V gene data show CDR1 as MNHEY and CDR2 as SVGAGI. The CDR3 covers 15 residues. V lost 2 bases, J lost 0 bases, and 10 bases lay in between. CDR3 coding DNA: TGTGCCAGCAGTTACGGAGGCTTAATGAACACTGAAGCTTTCTTT. Translating gives CASSYGGLMNTEAFF.

This clone came up a few times. The CDR3 DNA is TGCGCCAGCAGCCCCGGAGGGCGGATATCATCGAACACCGGGGAGCTGTTTTTT. It codes for CASSPGGRISSNTGELFF. The chain uses TRBV5-1 and TRBJ2-2, with D possibly matching TRBD2 (6 bases). V lost 4 bases, J lost 0 bases, and 19 bases lay in between. Germline-derived CDR1 and CDR2 are SGHRS and YFSETQ. The CDR3 has 18 amino acids.

On this clone itself: Mismatch with germline at one junction end may stem from a read error. This chain joins TRBV20-1 and TRBJ1-1; D perhaps matches TRBD1 (6 bases). The CDR3 extends over 12 amino acids. In germline, CDR1 is DFQATT, CDR2 SNEGSKA (reference sequence). CDR3 nucleotides: TGCAGTGCTAGTAGGGGGAACCCTGAAGCTTTCTTT. Amino acid sequence: CSASRGNPEAFF.

The rearrangement joins TRBV5-3 to TRBJ1-3; 7 nucleotides match TRBD1. TRBV5-3 is given ORF status, its function remaining uncertain. The CDR3 has 16 amino acids. Unmatched junction bases numbered 3, after V lost 0 bases and J lost 0 bases. CDR3 amino acids: CARSLGTGASGNTIYF. CDR3 nucleotides: TGTGCCAGAAGCTTGGGGACAGGCGCCTCTGGAAACACCATATATTTT.

The chain employs TRBV11-3 and TRBJ1-1; D gene unclear. Germline lookup yields CDR1 SGHNT and CDR2 YENEEA. CDR3 length: 12 amino acids. With 4 bases removed from V and 4 bases from J, the gap between germline ends came to 7 bases. The CDR3 DNA follows: TGTGCCAGCAGCTGGGCTGGCACTGAAGCTTTCTTT. It specifies CASSWAGTEAFF.

DNA for the CDR3: TGTGCCAGCAGCAAGCCTGGACAGGAGCGTTATGGCTACACCTTC. Protein product: CASSKPGQERYGYTF. The chain has TRBV3-1 (or the pseudogene TRBV3-2) and TRBJ1-2; TRBD1 aligns across 7 bases. Unmatched junction bases numbered 11, after V lost 5 bases and J lost 5 bases. In germline, CDR1 is LGHDT, CDR2 YNNKEL (reference sequence). CDR3 size: 15 residues.

The rearrangement joins TRBV29-1 to TRBJ2-5; 7 bases align to TRBD2. Per germline, CDR1 SQVTM and CDR2 ANQGSEA. The CDR3 is made up of 13 amino acids. V dropped 3 bases and J dropped 7; count of bases not matched to a gene: 8. Written as DNA, the CDR3 is TGCAGCGTTGAGGCGCTAGCGGTCGGGACCCAGTACTTC. Protein product: CSVEALAVGTQYF.